These 14 T cell receptor beta chains originate from one sample sequenced in a study of cytomegalovirus exposure and HLA in healthy donors (dated by TCRdb to between 2016 and 2019). Receptors were amplified or captured by the immunoSEQ multiplex PCR assay. A mixture of 60 forward primers for TCR Vbeta segments and 13 reverse primers for TCR Jbeta segments was used in the multiplex PCR. TCRdb holds this immuneACCESS table with in-frame rearrangements only. Some clones are missing; in checked studies, unresolved V genes explain under half, and the rest has no known cause. The sample includes some 140,000 clones, with around 85% observed a single time. Clones ranked in the top ten supply 6% to 8% of the sample. Sequencing input: PBMCs. The receptors here all came from a woman aged 25 to 45 in good health and CMV-seropositive.

The rearrangement links TRBV5-1 to TRBJ2-7; 9 bases fit TRBD1. This CDR3 is built from 13 residues. CDR1 is SGHRS, CDR2 YFSETQ, per germline. The ends lost 0 bases at V and 7 bases at J; junction bases unmatched: 2. The CDR3 bases are TGCGCCAGCAGCTTGGCCGACAGGGGGGAGCAGTACTTC. This encodes CASSLADRGEQYF. The full variable domain, completed using reference TRBV5-1 and TRBJ2-7, is KAGVTQTPRYLIKTRGQQVTLSCSPISGHRSVSWYQQTPGQGLQFLFEYFSETQRNKGNFPGRFSGRQFSNSRSEMNVSTLELGDSALYLCASSLADRGEQYFGPGTRLTVT.

The chain combines TRBV5-1 with TRBJ2-1, with 9 bases matching TRBD1. The CDR3 contains 14 residues. Germline V gene data show CDR1 as SGHRS and CDR2 as YFSETQ. V shed 2 bases and J 11 bases; nucleotides not matched to a gene: 8. The CDR3 nucleotides read TGCGCCAGCAGCTTTCCGGGACAGGGAACGCAGCAGTTCTTC. This codes for CASSFPGQGTQQFF.

This clone is a singleton in its sample. The chain recombines TRBV28 with TRBJ2-7; 10 bases are a match to TRBD1. In germline, CDR1 is MDHEN, CDR2 SYDVKM. V gave up 7 bases and J gave up 1 base; unmatched junction bases: 1. The CDR3 is 13 residues long. The CDR3 sequence: CASKGQGSYEQYF. The CDR3 DNA reads as TGTGCCAGCAAGGGACAGGGGTCCTACGAGCAGTACTTC.

CDR3 sequence reads: CASRPQGNTEAFF. In DNA form, the CDR3 reads TGCGCCAGCAGGCCCCAGGGGAACACTGAAGCTTTCTTT. V gene TRBV5-1 combines with J gene TRBJ1-1, with TRBD1 as a possible D gene (5 bases). CDR1 is SGHRS and CDR2 is YFSETQ in the germline V gene. The CDR3 covers 13 residues. Trimming pared 5 bases from V and 1 base from J, leaving 9 bases between.

The V call is TRBV19, the J call TRBJ1-5; D is ambiguous. This CDR3 region has 12 residues. Per germline, CDR1 LNHDA and CDR2 SQIVND (reference sequence). The germline V and J ends were trimmed by 7 bases and 5 bases, with 9 bases remaining between them. CDR3 sequence reads: CASTTLDQPQHF. In DNA, the CDR3 is TGTGCCAGTACAACGTTAGATCAGCCCCAGCATTTT.

The chain couples TRBV7-8 to TRBJ1-1; tentative D call: TRBD1 (5 bases). This CDR3 has 18 residues. V lost 0 bases and J 8 bases, leaving 25 bases between the germline ends. Germline V gene data show CDR1 as SGHVS and CDR2 as FQNEAQ. CDR3 protein: CASSLARGGYGGSNEAFF. CDR3 DNA: TGTGCCAGCAGCTTAGCGAGGGGAGGGTATGGGGGTTCGAACGAAGCTTTCTTT.

V gene TRBV5-1 combines with J gene TRBJ2-1, with 8 bases lining up with TRBD2. The length of the CDR3 is 15 residues. The germline CDR1 and CDR2 sequences are SGHRS and YFSETQ. V lost 0 bases and J lost 4; bases outside the gene matches: 3. CDR3 residues: CASSLVAGTYNEQFF. The CDR3, as DNA: TGCGCCAGCAGCTTGGTAGCGGGGACTTACAATGAGCAGTTCTTC.

The chain couples TRBV5-4 to TRBJ1-2, with D maybe TRBD1 (6 bases). The V end lost 0 bases, the J end lost 8 bases, and 14 bases lay between the germline ends. Germline assignment: CDR1 SGHNT and CDR2 YYREEE (reference sequence). CDR3 size: 14 residues. The CDR3 protein is CASSLERGAWGYTF. The CDR3 nucleotides are TGTGCCAGCAGCTTGGAGCGGGGGGCCTGGGGCTACACCTTC.

The chain uses TRBV2 and TRBJ1-1; unclear D gene. The V end lost 4 bases, the J end lost 0 bases, and 9 bases lay between the germline ends. Germline V gene data show CDR1 as SNHLY and CDR2 as FYNNEI. The CDR3 contains 14 residues. This CDR3 reads CASSGQSLNTEAFF. In DNA, the CDR3 is TGTGCCAGCAGTGGGCAGTCCTTGAACACTGAAGCTTTCTTT. Full variable domain (outside the CDR3, taken from reference TRBV2 and TRBJ1-1): EPEVTQTPSHQVTQMGQEVILRCVPISNHLYFYWYRQILGQKVEFLVSFYNNEISEKSEIFDDQFSVERPDGSNFTLKIRSTKLEDSAMYFCASSGQSLNTEAFFGQGTRLTVV.

The rearrangement joins TRBV19 to TRBJ1-6, with 8 bases aligning to TRBD1. V trimming: 5 bases; J trimming: 4 bases; junction bases outside the gene matches: 4. The germline V gene encodes CDR1 LNHDA and CDR2 SQIVND (reference sequence). The CDR3 spans 15 residues. This chain's CDR3 is CASSERQGYNSPLHF. The DNA for the CDR3 is TGTGCCAGTAGTGAGCGACAGGGGTATAATTCACCCCTCCACTTT.

The J gene is TRBJ2-3, the V gene TRBV30; 11 nucleotides align to TRBD2. The CDR3 sequence is 15 residues long. Trimming removed 2 bases from V and 4 bases from J; junction bases left unmatched: 5. The germline CDR1 and CDR2 sequences are GTSNPN and SVGIG (reference sequence). DNA of the CDR3: TGTGCCTGGAGTTTTAGCGGGGGGGCCCCAGATACGCAGTATTTT. Amino acid sequence: CAWSFSGGAPDTQYF.

This clone showed up just once. The J gene is TRBJ2-1, the V gene TRBV2, with D maybe TRBD2 (5 bases). The CDR3 spans 12 residues. Germline lookup yields CDR1 SNHLY and CDR2 FYNNEI. Trimming cost V 7 bases and J 3 bases, with 7 bases left between them. CDR3 in amino acids: CASIGDYNEQFF. The CDR3 nucleotides read TGTGCCAGCATCGGGGACTACAATGAGCAGTTCTTC. The full variable domain, rest sourced from reference TRBV2 and TRBJ2-1, is EPEVTQTPSHQVTQMGQEVILRCVPISNHLYFYWYRQILGQKVEFLVSFYNNEISEKSEIFDDQFSVERPDGSNFTLKIRSTKLEDSAMYFCASIGDYNEQFFGPGTRLTVL.

The chain combines TRBV27 with TRBJ1-3, with D unresolved. This CDR3 contains 16 residues. The germline V gene has CDR1 MNHEY and CDR2 SMNVEV (reference sequence). Trimming removed 0 bases from V and 4 bases from J, with 13 bases in between. CDR3 protein: CASSLSVAIPGNTIYF. DNA of the CDR3: TGTGCCAGCAGTTTATCAGTAGCCATACCCGGAAACACCATATATTTT.

The rearrangement uses TRBV19 and TRBJ1-1; D is unresolved. Trimming left V 3 bases short and J 0 bases short, with 8 bases between. Germline V gives CDR1 LNHDA, CDR2 SQIVND (reference sequence). The CDR3 runs to 14 residues. The CDR3 sequence is CASSIGLMNTEAFF. The DNA for the CDR3 is TGTGCCAGTAGTATTGGACTGATGAACACTGAAGCTTTCTTT.